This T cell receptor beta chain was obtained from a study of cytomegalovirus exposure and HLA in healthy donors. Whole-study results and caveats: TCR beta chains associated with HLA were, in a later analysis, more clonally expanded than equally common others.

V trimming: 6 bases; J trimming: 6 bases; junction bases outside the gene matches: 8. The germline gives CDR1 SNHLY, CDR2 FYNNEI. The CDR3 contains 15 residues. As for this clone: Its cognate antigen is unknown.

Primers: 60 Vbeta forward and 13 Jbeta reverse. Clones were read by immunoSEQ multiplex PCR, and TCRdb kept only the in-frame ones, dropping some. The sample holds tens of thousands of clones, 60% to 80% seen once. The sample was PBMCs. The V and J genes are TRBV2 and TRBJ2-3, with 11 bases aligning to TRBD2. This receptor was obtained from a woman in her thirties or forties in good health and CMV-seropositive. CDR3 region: CASSETSGVADTQYF. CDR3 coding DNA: TGTGCCAGCAGCGAGACTAGCGGGGTCGCGGATACGCAGTATTTT.